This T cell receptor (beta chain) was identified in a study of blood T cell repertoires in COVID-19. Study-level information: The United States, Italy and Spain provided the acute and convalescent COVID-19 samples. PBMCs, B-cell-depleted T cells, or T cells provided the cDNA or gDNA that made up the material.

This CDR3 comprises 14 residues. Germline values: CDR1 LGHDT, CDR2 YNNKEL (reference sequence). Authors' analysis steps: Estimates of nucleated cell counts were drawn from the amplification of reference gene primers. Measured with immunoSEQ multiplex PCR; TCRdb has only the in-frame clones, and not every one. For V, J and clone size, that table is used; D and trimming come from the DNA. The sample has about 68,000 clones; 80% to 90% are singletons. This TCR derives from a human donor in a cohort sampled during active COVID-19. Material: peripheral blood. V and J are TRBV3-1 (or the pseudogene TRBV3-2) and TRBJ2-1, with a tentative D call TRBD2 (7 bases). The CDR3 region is CAMGGTPVVNEQFF. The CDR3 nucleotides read TGTGCTATGGGGGGGACACCTGTGGTAAATGAGCAGTTCTTC.